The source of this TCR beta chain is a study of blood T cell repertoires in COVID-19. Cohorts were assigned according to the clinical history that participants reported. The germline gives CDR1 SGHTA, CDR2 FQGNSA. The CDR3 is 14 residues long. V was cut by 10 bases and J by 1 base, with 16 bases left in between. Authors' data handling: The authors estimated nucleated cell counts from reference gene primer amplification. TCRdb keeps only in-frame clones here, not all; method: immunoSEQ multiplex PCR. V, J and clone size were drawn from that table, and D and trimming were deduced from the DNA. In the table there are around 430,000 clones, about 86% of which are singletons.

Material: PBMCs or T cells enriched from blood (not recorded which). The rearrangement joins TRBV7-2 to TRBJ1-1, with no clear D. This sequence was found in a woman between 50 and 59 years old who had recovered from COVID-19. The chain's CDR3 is CATQRAGTNTEAFF. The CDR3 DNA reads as TGTGCCACACAGCGGGCCGGAACGAACACTGAAGCTTTCTTT. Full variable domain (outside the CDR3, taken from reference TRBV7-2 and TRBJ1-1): GAGVSQSPSNKVTEKGKDVELRCDPISGHTALYWYRQSLGQGLEFLIYFQGNSAPDKSGLPSDRFSAERTGGSVSTLTIQRTQQEDSAVYLCATQRAGTNTEAFFGQGTRLTVV.